This is a list of T cell receptor beta chains from one sample in a study of blood T cells in healthy people across ages. In TCRdb, the 5' RACE reads were re-called with MiXCR into one record per CDR3 protein. The sample has hundreds of thousands of distinct CDR3 sequences, approximately 65% seen once. Material: blood. The receptor source for this set is a man under 40 in good health. The conserved cysteine and the conserved F or W are not part of the CDR3 here. Each record gives: J gene, V gene, CDR3 protein.

>TRBJ1-2|TRBV29-1
SVFGQGDYGYT
>TRBJ2-6|TRBV7-6
ASSQAYSGANVLT
>TRBJ2-1|TRBV27
ASSRSSGGADEQF
>TRBJ2-3|TRBV20-1
SARSRDTQY
>TRBJ2-3|TRBV2
ASSSRLAGTETQY
>TRBJ2-5|TRBV9
ASSVGTRDAQETQY
>TRBJ2-5|TRBV20-1
SAKTPYGETQY
>TRBJ1-2|TRBV28
ASSLWQAYYGYT
>TRBJ2-1|TRBV4-2
ASSQDTDNEQF
>TRBJ1-1|TRBV27
ASSLERSANTEAF
>TRBJ1-5|TRBV20-1
STPGGYSNQPQH
>TRBJ1-6|TRBV20-1
SASRAPSGSPLH
>TRBJ2-3|TRBV9
ASSLQRGGRLFTDTQY
>TRBJ1-5|TRBV6-2/TRBV6-3
ASSYSINVGHNQPQH
>-|TRBV6-6
ASSIRQGSEQY
>TRBJ2-5|TRBV27
ASSPLSGGDRETQY
>TRBJ2-7|TRBV20-1
SAPSGLSYEQY
>TRBJ2-1|TRBV9
ASSVGGIGARTYNEQF
>TRBJ2-3|TRBV20-1
SARPSGGRTDTQY
>TRBJ2-7|TRBV10-3
AISEGLRAGEQY
>TRBJ2-1|TRBV13
ASSLGRIAGGPGNEQF
>TRBJ2-5|TRBV3-1
ASSPWTDQETQY
>TRBJ2-7|TRBV7-2
ASSLSGGFSYEQY
>TRBJ2-1|TRBV5-1
ASSSPTSGVSYNEQF
>TRBJ1-4|TRBV4-2
ASSQVVSGGATNEKLF
>TRBJ2-5|TRBV20-1
SAVTGGPRETQY
>TRBJ1-2|TRBV28
ASSFAGGAENYGYT
>TRBJ2-1|TRBV3-1
ASSQEYGEQF
>-|TRBV7-2
ASTSPPYEQY
>TRBJ2-7|TRBV11-2
ASTMGYEQY
>TRBJ2-1|TRBV6-2/TRBV6-3
ASSLSLQGGQF
>TRBJ2-7|TRBV5-1
ASSQRDRGSSYEQY
>TRBJ1-2|TRBV6-1
ASSTGTGGGSYGYT
>-|TRBV7-2
ASSYGTGNDEQY